This T cell receptor (beta chain) was profiled in a study of shared clonotypes between healthy human individuals (dated by TCRdb to 2019 to 2021). For the wider study: Two women and three men aged 18 to 49 years were included in the cohort. For each donor, three plates each were used for CD4 naive and CD4 memory, two plates were used for CD8 naive, and one plate was used for CD8 memory. To estimate repertoire size and how much clonotypes are shared between individuals, the study performed deep sequencing of blood TCR repertoires from a handful of healthy adults. Libraries were prepared and TCR repertoires were sequenced by different laboratories using diverse techniques, in order to increase sequencing depth and limit assay-specific biases. Between about 0.8 and 9.5 billion PBMCs per donor were obtained by leukapheresis. Broad study findings and their caveats: Based on pairwise subsampling, the degree of clonotype sharing among donors was expected to be affected by sequencing depth. Incomplete sequencing was indicated by rarefaction of sorted-subset datasets, despite the large sequencing depth. Compared with non-shared clonotypes, the clonotypes found in all four sorted-subset donors had higher generation probabilities. Sampling was restricted to blood, and TCR repertoires in tissue are likely to differ from TCR repertoires in blood. Because the study included a small number of donors, the genetic and exposure-history diversity represented was limited. When several donors were compared, the shared fraction of clonotypes was about 5.5% for naive CD4, about 4% for naive CD8, 2% to 2.5% for memory CD4, and roughly 0.43% for memory CD8. Larger estimated clonotype richness was generally found for naive subsets than for memory subsets.

Note on this clone: What antigen it recognizes has not been identified. Base qualities are missing; no much larger clone stands one base away.

Using the deep immunoSEQ assay, TCR CDR3 regions were amplified from genomic DNA by multiplex PCR. Extracted genomic DNA from each cell subset was spread evenly across all wells of several immunoSEQ 96-well plates, with each plate serving as a replicate. For sorted subsets, approximately 190 ng genomic DNA, equal to 25,000 to 35,000 T cell genomes, was loaded into each replicate PCR. The purified libraries were quantified using a Qubit 3.0 fluorometer, sized with a Bioanalyzer 2100, and then quantified again using the KAPA Library Quantification kit. Every immunoSEQ 96-well plate was sequenced on a separate single-read 150-cycle Illumina NextSeq 550 flow cell. In the source study's methods: The immunoSEQ output contained only junctional sequences without quality scores, so filtering could not match that applied to full-length reads. Sequences were annotated with PyIR, a Python wrapper for IgBLAST v1.9, using IMGT germline references to assign V/J genes and CDR3. Any read was removed if the V/J assignment was weak (E-value above 1e-6), the CDR3 was missing, or the read contained stop codons, out-of-frame junctions, or ambiguous translated residues. V3J clonotypes were defined as sequences sharing an identical inferred V gene, J gene, and CDR3 amino acid sequence. Percentage overlap between repertoires was calculated by dividing the number of shared unique clonotypes by the size of the smaller repertoire. Repertoire richness was assessed with RTK rarefaction, the Chao1 estimator, and Recon v2.1 estimates of unobserved clonotypes. For all TCRbeta clonotypes obtained by the gDNA method from four donors, generation probabilities were computed with OLGA. This immuneACCESS table, as held by TCRdb, lists in-frame sequences with V and J called but not all clones. Of the missing ones, under half trace to an unresolved V gene in checked studies; the others have no known cause. For V, J and clone size, that table is used; D and trimming come from the DNA. A total of roughly 2.5 million clones appear in this sample, approximately 90% of them only once. Under 0.15% of the sample is in the top ten clones.

The CDR3, cysteine through phenylalanine, is 12 amino acids long. Solely the CDR3 DNA is kept, with 36 bases framed from the first base. CDR1 and CDR2 were assigned from the germline V gene as SQVTM and ANQGSEA. V lost 4 bases and J lost 3 bases; the stretch between them is 8 bases long. Healthy HIV-negative adults with no recently reported acute infections or vaccinations were included as donors. Only Caucasian adults living in Nashville, Tennessee, USA were represented among the donors. CD4+ T cells were enriched through magnetic negative selection, after which naive cells were positively selected on CD45RA and the remaining negative fraction served as the memory subset. After blood collection by leukapheresis, PBMCs were isolated using Ficoll-Histopaque density gradient centrifugation and then cryopreserved in the vapor phase of liquid nitrogen. Analytical flow cytometry was used to check the purity and quantity of each magnetically sorted T cell population. From each sorted fraction, genomic DNA was isolated and quantified by UV absorbance on a Nanodrop 2000c.

The sequence derives from a man younger than 35 in good health. The V and J genes are TRBV29-1 and TRBJ2-3, with the D gene not clear enough to name. The sample was naive CD4+ T cells sorted from blood. This sample's cell subset or site label indicates: CD45RA+ positively selected. The CDR3 protein sequence reads: CSVADATDTQYF. The DNA reads TGCAGCGTTGCGGACGCAACAGATACGCAGTATTTT.